This T cell receptor beta chain was observed in a study of regulatory T cells in long-lasting Graves disease. TCR beta libraries were built with iRepertoire HTBI primers and Arm-PCR of CDR3 regions. One entry per CDR3 protein, called by TCRdb with MiXCR from the multiplex PCR reads. The sample includes about 620,000 distinct CDR3 sequences, under 20% of them seen just once. Germline trimming cut 2 bases from V and 3 bases from J; bases unmatched to any gene: 6. The CDR3 consists of 15 residues. From germline, CDR1 is KGHSH and CDR2 LQKENI. This clonotype occurred a few times. Time point in this sample: newly diagnosed GD, antithyroid drugs for less than 3 months. With RNA extracted from PBMCs as input, the TCR library was made. Graves' disease diagnosis was established per American Thyroid Association guidelines. Separately, the same data were catalogued under a study of T cells in Graves' hyperthyroidism and ophthalmopathy.

The sample consisted of peripheral blood mononuclear cells (PBMCs), taken at new diagnosis, from a patient treated with antithyroid drugs. The clonotype was recovered from a woman under 40 with Graves disease. The chain couples TRBV18 to TRBJ2-7; TRBD2 matches at 8 bases. In nucleotides, the CDR3 is TGTGCCAGCTCACCAATAACGGGAGGGTACTACGAGCAGTACTTC. Its translation: CASSPITGGYYEQYF.